The clone carrying this TCR beta chain was found many times. The source of the sample is a study of Graves' ophthalmopathy and Graves' hyperthyroidism. The CDR3 extends over 16 amino acids. Germline assignment: CDR1 LGHNA and CDR2 YNFKEQ. V trimming: 3 bases; J trimming: 4 bases; junction bases outside the gene matches: 10. The TCR beta CDR3 regions underwent amplification from RNA transcripts. Investigators did first-round RT-PCR with HTBI primers, then second-round multiplex PCR. TCRdb reanalysed the multiplex PCR reads using MiXCR and keeps one entry per CDR3 protein. The data hold about 620,000 distinct CDR3 sequences, with 20% to 25% observed a single time. None of the included patients had other autoimmune diseases, uncontrolled infections, pregnancy or lactation, as these led to exclusion.

Specimen: peripheral blood. This sequence was found in a woman aged 18-29 years with stable Graves' hyperthyroidism. Some clones in this sample may be carry-over from other donors' samples. V is TRBV4-2 and J is TRBJ2-5; 8 nucleotides agree with TRBD2. The CDR3 bases are TGTGCCAGCAGCCAGGACGGGACTAGAGGGCGAGAGACCCAGTACTTC. Encoded protein: CASSQDGTRGRETQYF.